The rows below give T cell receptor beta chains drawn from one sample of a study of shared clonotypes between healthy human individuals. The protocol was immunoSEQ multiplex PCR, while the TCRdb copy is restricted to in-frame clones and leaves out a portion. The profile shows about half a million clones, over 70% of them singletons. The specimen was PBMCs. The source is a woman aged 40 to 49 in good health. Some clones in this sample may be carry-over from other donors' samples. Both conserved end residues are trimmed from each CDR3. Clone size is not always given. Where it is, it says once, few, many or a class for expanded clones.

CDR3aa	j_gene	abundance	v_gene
ASSLVLDQRTQY	TRBJ2-3	NA	TRBV7-8
ASSYSSDYEQY	TRBJ2-7	few	TRBV7-2
ASSVGTSGNTGELF	TRBJ2-2	NA	TRBV5-4
ASSPQKGNQPQH	TRBJ1-5	once	TRBV6-1
ASSYLGVAGEQF	TRBJ2-1	NA	TRBV7-2
ASSPSGSGGNEQF	TRBJ2-1	once	TRBV5-1
ASSLAGGAGGYEQY	TRBJ2-7	NA	TRBV7-2
ASTLDREWGTQY	TRBJ2-5	NA	TRBV6-1
AISDDRVDTEAF	TRBJ1-1	NA	TRBV10-3
ASSTGKYSNQPQH	TRBJ1-5	NA	TRBV6-1
ASSSPAFGANFNEQF	TRBJ2-1	NA	TRBV7-3
ASSLGTGDYGYT	TRBJ1-2	NA	TRBV7-2
AISGRADEQY	TRBJ2-7	NA	TRBV10-3
ASTQQGQGPPYEQY	TRBJ2-7	NA	TRBV28